This T cell receptor (beta chain) is drawn from a study of shared clonotypes between healthy human individuals. Study-level information: Every donor yielded three CD4 naive, three CD4 memory, two CD8 naive and one CD8 memory plate.

In the authors' workflow: Filtering differed since immunoSEQ provided only junctions, with no quality scores. Assay: immunoSEQ multiplex PCR; the TCRdb copy retains only in-frame clones and omits some. The DNA was the basis for D and trimming; V, J and clone size are from that table. The table records roughly 1 million clones, around three quarters of them present only once. General study results and limits: Several donors held about 5.1% of naive CD4 clonotypes in common.

This CDR3 comprises 14 residues. Trimming pared 5 bases from V and 2 bases from J, leaving 7 bases between. Germline V gives CDR1 MGHRA, CDR2 YSYEKL. On this clone itself: Its specificity is unknown.

This receptor was taken from a man between 18 and 29 years old in good health. Some clones in this sample may be carry-over from other donors' samples. The sequenced sample consisted of memory CD4+ T cells from PBMCs. The subset: CD45RA-negative fraction. The chain couples TRBV4-1 to TRBJ2-6; no definite D call. CDR3 protein: CASSRATGANVLTF. CDR3 sequence (DNA): TGCGCCAGCAGCAGAGCAACTGGGGCCAACGTCCTGACTTTC.